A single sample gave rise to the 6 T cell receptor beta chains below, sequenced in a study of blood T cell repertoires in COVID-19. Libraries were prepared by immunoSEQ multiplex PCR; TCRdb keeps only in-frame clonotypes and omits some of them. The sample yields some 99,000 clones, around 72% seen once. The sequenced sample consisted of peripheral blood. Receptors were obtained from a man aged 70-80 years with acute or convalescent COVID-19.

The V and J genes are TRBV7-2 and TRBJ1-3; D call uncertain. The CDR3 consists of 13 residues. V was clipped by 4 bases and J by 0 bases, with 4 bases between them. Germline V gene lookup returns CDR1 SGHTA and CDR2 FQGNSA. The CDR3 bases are TGTGCCAGCAGCTCTAGCTCTGGAAACACCATATATTTT. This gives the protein CASSSSSGNTIYF.

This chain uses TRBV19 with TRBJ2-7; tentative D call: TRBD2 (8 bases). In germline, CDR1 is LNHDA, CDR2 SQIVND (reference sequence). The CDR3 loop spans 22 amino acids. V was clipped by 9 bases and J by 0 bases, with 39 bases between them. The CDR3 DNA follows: TGTGCCAGCTCCCTCTCGGGACAGTCTTTCTCACTCTCTAGCGGGTACTCCTACGAGCAGTACTTC. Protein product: CASSLSGQSFSLSSGYSYEQYF. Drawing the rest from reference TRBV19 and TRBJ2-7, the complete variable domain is DGGITQSPKYLFRKEGQNVTLSCEQNLNHDAMYWYRQDPGQGLRLIYYSQIVNDFQKGDIAEGYSVSREKKESFPLTVTSAQKNPTAFYLCASSLSGQSFSLSSGYSYEQYFGPGTRLTVT.

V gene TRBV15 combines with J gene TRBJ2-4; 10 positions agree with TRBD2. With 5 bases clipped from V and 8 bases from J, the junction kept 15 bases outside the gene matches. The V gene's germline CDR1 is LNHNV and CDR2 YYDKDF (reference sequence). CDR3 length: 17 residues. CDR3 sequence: CATSPRGASGRPDIQYF. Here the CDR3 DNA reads TGTGCCACCAGCCCCCGAGGGGCTAGCGGGAGACCAGACATTCAGTACTTC.

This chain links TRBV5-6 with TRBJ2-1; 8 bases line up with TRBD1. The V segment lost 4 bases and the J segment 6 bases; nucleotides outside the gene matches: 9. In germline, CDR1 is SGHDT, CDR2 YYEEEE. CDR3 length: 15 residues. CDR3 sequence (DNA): TGTGCCAGCAGCGTCCGGACAGGGAATCGCAATGAGCAGTTCTTC. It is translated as CASSVRTGNRNEQFF.

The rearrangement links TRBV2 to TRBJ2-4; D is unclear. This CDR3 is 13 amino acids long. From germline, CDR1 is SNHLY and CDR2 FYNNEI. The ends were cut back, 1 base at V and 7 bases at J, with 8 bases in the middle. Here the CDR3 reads CASSEVVLNIQYF. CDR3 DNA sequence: TGTGCCAGCAGTGAAGTAGTACTCAACATTCAGTACTTC.

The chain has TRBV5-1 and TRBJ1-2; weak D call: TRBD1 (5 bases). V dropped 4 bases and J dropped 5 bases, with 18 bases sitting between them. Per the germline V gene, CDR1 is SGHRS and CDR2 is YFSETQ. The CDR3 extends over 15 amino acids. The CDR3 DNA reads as TGCGCCAGCAGCCCTCGAGGGGAGGGATCTTATGGCTACACCTTC. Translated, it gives CASSPRGEGSYGYTF.